The rows below give T cell receptor beta chains drawn from one sample of a study of blood T cell repertoires in COVID-19. TCRdb's copy holds only in-frame clones and misses some; the assay was immunoSEQ multiplex PCR. This sample has around 130,000 clones; about 80% occur once, and the top ten carry roughly 2.3%. The sequencing input was PBMCs or T cells enriched from blood (not recorded which). The receptors stem from a man in his forties with acute COVID-19. The CDR3 runs from the conserved cysteine through the conserved F or W. Each record gives: V gene, J gene, D gene, CDR3 length, clone size, CDR3 protein, CDR3 DNA. The D gene is left open where the match is weak. Part of the rows lack a size; the others show once, few, many or a class for expanded clones.

v_call: TRBV5-6
j_call: TRBJ2-7
d_call: .
cdr3_length: 15
clone_size: .
cdr3_aa: CASSLAGALSYEQYF
cdr3_nt: TGTGCCAGCAGCTTGGCAGGGGCCTTAAGCTACGAGCAGTACTTC

v_call: TRBV18
j_call: TRBJ1-2
d_call: .
cdr3_length: 13
clone_size: .
cdr3_aa: CASSPERDKGYTF
cdr3_nt: TGTGCCAGCTCACCTGAGAGGGATAAGGGCTACACCTTC

v_call: TRBV12-5
j_call: TRBJ1-3
d_call: .
cdr3_length: 12
clone_size: .
cdr3_aa: CASGSRGDTIYF
cdr3_nt: TGTGCTAGTGGTTCCAGGGGTGACACCATATATTTT

v_call: TRBV7-2
j_call: TRBJ2-3
d_call: .
cdr3_length: 17
clone_size: .
cdr3_aa: CASSAHRSGPGTDTQYF
cdr3_nt: TGTGCCAGCAGCGCCCATCGGTCCGGGCCGGGGACAGATACGCAGTATTTT

v_call: TRBV21-1
j_call: TRBJ1-1
d_call: .
cdr3_length: 15
clone_size: .
cdr3_aa: CASSGDRGILWGAFF
cdr3_nt: TGTGCCAGCAGCGGGGACAGGGGTATTCTATGGGGGGCTTTCTTT

v_call: TRBV5-1
j_call: TRBJ1-4
d_call: TRBD1
cdr3_length: 15
clone_size: .
cdr3_aa: CASSLQGVTNEKLFF
cdr3_nt: TGCGCCAGCAGCTTACAGGGGGTAACTAATGAAAAACTGTTTTTT

v_call: TRBV2
j_call: TRBJ2-1
d_call: TRBD2
cdr3_length: 14
clone_size: .
cdr3_aa: CASRGLAGYNEQFF
cdr3_nt: TGTGCCAGCAGGGGACTAGCGGGCTACAATGAGCAGTTCTTC

v_call: TRBV7-9
j_call: TRBJ2-5
d_call: TRBD1
cdr3_length: 14
clone_size: .
cdr3_aa: CASSPGTAQETQYF
cdr3_nt: TGTGCCAGCAGCCCCGGGACAGCGCAAGAGACCCAGTACTTC

v_call: TRBV2
j_call: TRBJ1-1
d_call: .
cdr3_length: 13
clone_size: .
cdr3_aa: CASSGQRNTEAFF
cdr3_nt: TGTGCCAGCAGTGGACAGAGGAACACTGAAGCTTTCTTT

v_call: TRBV6-5
j_call: TRBJ2-1
d_call: TRBD2
cdr3_length: 15
clone_size: .
cdr3_aa: CASSPRPGGTNEQFF
cdr3_nt: TGTGCCAGCAGTCCCCGTCCGGGAGGGACCAATGAGCAGTTCTTC

v_call: TRBV2
j_call: TRBJ2-6
d_call: .
cdr3_length: 14
clone_size: .
cdr3_aa: CASTGLAGANVLTF
cdr3_nt: TGTGCCAGCACCGGACTGGCTGGGGCCAACGTCCTGACTTTC

v_call: TRBV6-2/TRBV6-3
j_call: TRBJ2-7
d_call: .
cdr3_length: 14
clone_size: .
cdr3_aa: CASSSTTGPHEQYF
cdr3_nt: TGTGCCAGCAGCTCTACAACAGGCCCCCACGAGCAGTACTTC

v_call: TRBV6-2/TRBV6-3
j_call: TRBJ1-4
d_call: .
cdr3_length: 15
clone_size: .
cdr3_aa: CASSDYQGGNEKLFF
cdr3_nt: TGTGCCAGCAGTGATTATCAGGGAGGTAACGAAAAACTGTTTTTT

v_call: TRBV7-8
j_call: TRBJ2-5
d_call: .
cdr3_length: 13
clone_size: .
cdr3_aa: CASSLVPEETQYF
cdr3_nt: TGTGCCAGCAGCTTAGTGCCCGAGGAGACCCAGTACTTC

v_call: TRBV7-2
j_call: TRBJ1-2
d_call: .
cdr3_length: 12
clone_size: few
cdr3_aa: CASSYPGYGYTF
cdr3_nt: TGTGCCAGCAGCTACCCAGGCTATGGCTACACCTTC

v_call: TRBV7-7
j_call: TRBJ2-3
d_call: TRBD2
cdr3_length: 16
clone_size: once
cdr3_aa: CASSLGTSGRTDTQYF
cdr3_nt: TGTGCTAGCAGCTTGGGGACTAGCGGGAGGACAGATACGCAGTATTTT

v_call: TRBV3-1/TRBV3-2
j_call: TRBJ2-5
d_call: .
cdr3_length: 14
clone_size: .
cdr3_aa: CASSQDTAGETQYF
cdr3_nt: TGTGCCAGCAGCCAAGATACTGCAGGGGAGACCCAGTACTTC

v_call: TRBV6-6
j_call: TRBJ2-1
d_call: TRBD2
cdr3_length: 16
clone_size: .
cdr3_aa: CASSPFSGSSYNEQFF
cdr3_nt: TGTGCCAGCAGTCCCTTTAGCGGGAGCTCCTACAATGAGCAGTTCTTC

v_call: TRBV30
j_call: TRBJ1-3
d_call: .
cdr3_length: 14
clone_size: once
cdr3_aa: CAWSVGLSGNTIYF
cdr3_nt: TGTGCCTGGAGTGTGGGGCTCTCTGGAAACACCATATATTTT

v_call: TRBV24-1
j_call: TRBJ2-3
d_call: .
cdr3_length: 15
clone_size: .
cdr3_aa: CATSDTTEGTDTQYF
cdr3_nt: TGTGCCACCAGTGATACGACTGAGGGCACAGATACGCAGTATTTT

v_call: TRBV28
j_call: TRBJ2-7
d_call: .
cdr3_length: 14
clone_size: .
cdr3_aa: CASRLPGLSYEQYF
cdr3_nt: TGTGCCAGCAGGCTCCCGGGACTTTCCTACGAGCAGTACTTC

v_call: TRBV4-2
j_call: TRBJ2-7
d_call: TRBD2
cdr3_length: 17
clone_size: once
cdr3_aa: CASSQNPPERDSYEQYF
cdr3_nt: TGTGCCAGCAGCCAAAATCCCCCGGAGCGGGACTCCTACGAGCAGTACTTC

v_call: TRBV5-1
j_call: TRBJ1-2
d_call: .
cdr3_length: 15
clone_size: .
cdr3_aa: CASSFRPQGNIGYTF
cdr3_nt: TGCGCCAGCAGCTTCAGACCCCAGGGGAACATCGGCTACACCTTC

v_call: TRBV7-3
j_call: TRBJ2-3
d_call: TRBD1
cdr3_length: 15
clone_size: .
cdr3_aa: CASSLTGDRDYPQYF
cdr3_nt: TGTGCCAGCAGCTTAACAGGGGACAGGGATTACCCGCAGTATTTT

v_call: TRBV6-5
j_call: TRBJ1-4
d_call: TRBD1
cdr3_length: 16
clone_size: .
cdr3_aa: CASSSNPGTGDEKLFF
cdr3_nt: TGTGCCAGCAGTTCCAACCCCGGGACAGGGGATGAAAAACTGTTTTTT

v_call: TRBV27
j_call: TRBJ2-3
d_call: .
cdr3_length: 13
clone_size: .
cdr3_aa: CASSSRGSDTQYF
cdr3_nt: TGTGCCAGCAGTTCGCGGGGCTCAGATACGCAGTATTTT

v_call: TRBV5-1
j_call: TRBJ1-4
d_call: TRBD1
cdr3_length: 14
clone_size: .
cdr3_aa: CASSLGQGIEKLFF
cdr3_nt: TGCGCCAGCAGCTTGGGACAGGGTATCGAAAAACTGTTTTTT

v_call: TRBV5-1
j_call: TRBJ2-3
d_call: .
cdr3_length: 12
clone_size: .
cdr3_aa: CASSPLPDTQYF
cdr3_nt: TGCGCCAGCAGCCCCCTCCCCGATACGCAGTATTTT

v_call: TRBV10-3
j_call: TRBJ2-3
d_call: TRBD2
cdr3_length: 15
clone_size: .
cdr3_aa: CAIRETSGYTDTQYF
cdr3_nt: TGTGCCATCAGGGAGACTAGCGGATACACAGATACGCAGTATTTT

v_call: TRBV3-1/TRBV3-2
j_call: TRBJ1-2
d_call: TRBD1
cdr3_length: 14
clone_size: .
cdr3_aa: CASSQDQTGGGYTF
cdr3_nt: TGTGCCAGCAGCCAAGATCAAACAGGGGGGGGCTACACCTTC

v_call: TRBV19
j_call: TRBJ1-3
d_call: TRBD1
cdr3_length: 16
clone_size: .
cdr3_aa: CASSLDQGAYGNTIYF
cdr3_nt: TGTGCCAGTAGCCTCGACCAGGGGGCGTATGGAAACACCATATATTTT

v_call: TRBV7-9
j_call: TRBJ2-1
d_call: TRBD2
cdr3_length: 17
clone_size: .
cdr3_aa: CASSSPAGRANYNEQFF
cdr3_nt: TGTGCCAGCAGCTCACCGGCCGGGAGGGCGAACTACAATGAGCAGTTCTTC

v_call: TRBV6-5
j_call: TRBJ1-6
d_call: .
cdr3_length: 12
clone_size: .
cdr3_aa: CASTRTGSPLHF
cdr3_nt: TGTGCCAGCACCCGTACAGGTTCACCCCTCCACTTT

v_call: TRBV9
j_call: TRBJ1-3
d_call: TRBD1
cdr3_length: 16
clone_size: .
cdr3_aa: CASSATWDRAGNTIYF
cdr3_nt: TGTGCCAGCAGCGCGACGTGGGACAGGGCTGGAAACACCATATATTTT

v_call: TRBV18
j_call: TRBJ1-1
d_call: .
cdr3_length: 14
clone_size: few
cdr3_aa: CASSPGDGRTEAFF
cdr3_nt: TGTGCCAGCTCACCGGGAGACGGGCGCACTGAAGCTTTCTTT

v_call: TRBV29-1
j_call: TRBJ1-2
d_call: .
cdr3_length: 14
clone_size: .
cdr3_aa: CSVMEGDGSYGYTF
cdr3_nt: TGCAGCGTTATGGAGGGCGATGGGTCCTATGGCTACACCTTC

v_call: TRBV5-1
j_call: TRBJ2-5
d_call: TRBD1
cdr3_length: 15
clone_size: .
cdr3_aa: CASSLVPTGEETQYF
cdr3_nt: TGCGCCAGCAGCTTGGTCCCTACAGGGGAAGAGACCCAGTACTTC

v_call: TRBV7-2
j_call: TRBJ1-4
d_call: TRBD1
cdr3_length: 15
clone_size: .
cdr3_aa: CASSRTGVTNEKLFF
cdr3_nt: TGTGCCAGCAGCAGAACAGGGGTAACTAATGAAAAACTGTTTTTT

v_call: TRBV28
j_call: TRBJ1-1
d_call: TRBD1
cdr3_length: 15
clone_size: few
cdr3_aa: CASSSGGVGGTEAFF
cdr3_nt: TGTGCCAGCAGTTCAGGGGGTGTAGGGGGCACTGAAGCTTTCTTT

v_call: TRBV15
j_call: TRBJ2-7
d_call: TRBD1
cdr3_length: 13
clone_size: .
cdr3_aa: CATSPPDRDEQYF
cdr3_nt: TGTGCCACCAGCCCTCCCGACAGGGACGAGCAGTACTTC

v_call: TRBV20-1
j_call: TRBJ2-2
d_call: TRBD2
cdr3_length: 14
clone_size: .
cdr3_aa: CSASNAGGTGELFF
cdr3_nt: TGCAGTGCTAGTAACGCGGGGGGCACCGGGGAGCTGTTTTTT

v_call: TRBV27
j_call: TRBJ1-2
d_call: TRBD1
cdr3_length: 18
clone_size: .
cdr3_aa: CASSFSWTGRIFNYGYTF
cdr3_nt: TGTGCCAGCAGTTTTTCCTGGACAGGGAGGATATTTAACTATGGCTACACCTTC

v_call: TRBV5-1
j_call: TRBJ2-3
d_call: .
cdr3_length: 16
clone_size: .
cdr3_aa: CASSLRARQSGDTQYF
cdr3_nt: TGCGCCAGCAGCTTGAGGGCTAGACAGTCTGGAGATACGCAGTATTTT

v_call: TRBV2
j_call: TRBJ1-6
d_call: .
cdr3_length: 14
clone_size: .
cdr3_aa: CASRGDGNNSPLHF
cdr3_nt: TGTGCCAGCCGCGGGGACGGGAATAATTCACCCCTCCACTTT

v_call: TRBV7-8
j_call: TRBJ2-2
d_call: TRBD2
cdr3_length: 17
clone_size: once
cdr3_aa: CASSLTSGGQITGELFF
cdr3_nt: TGTGCCAGCAGCTTAACTAGCGGGGGGCAAATCACCGGGGAGCTGTTTTTT

v_call: TRBV28
j_call: TRBJ1-2
d_call: .
cdr3_length: 14
clone_size: .
cdr3_aa: CASRREGANYGYTF
cdr3_nt: TGTGCCAGCAGGAGGGAGGGAGCTAACTATGGCTACACCTTC

v_call: TRBV7-3
j_call: TRBJ2-1
d_call: TRBD2
cdr3_length: 15
clone_size: .
cdr3_aa: CASSLYTSGEDEQFF
cdr3_nt: TGTGCCAGCAGCTTGTACACTAGCGGGGAGGATGAGCAGTTCTTC

v_call: TRBV10-3
j_call: TRBJ2-1
d_call: .
cdr3_length: 14
clone_size: .
cdr3_aa: CAISPDRTYNEQFF
cdr3_nt: TGTGCCATCAGTCCCGACAGGACCTACAATGAGCAGTTCTTC

v_call: TRBV2
j_call: TRBJ1-5
d_call: .
cdr3_length: 15
clone_size: .
cdr3_aa: CASRDTDYSNQPQHF
cdr3_nt: TGTGCCAGCAGAGACACGGATTATAGCAATCAGCCCCAGCATTTT

v_call: TRBV5-1
j_call: TRBJ1-4
d_call: .
cdr3_length: 15
clone_size: .
cdr3_aa: CASSSMTGNGEKLFF
cdr3_nt: TGCGCCAGCAGCTCGATGACAGGCAATGGGGAAAAACTGTTTTTT

v_call: TRBV6-5
j_call: TRBJ2-3
d_call: TRBD2
cdr3_length: 14
clone_size: .
cdr3_aa: CASSSLAGADTQYF
cdr3_nt: TGTGCCAGCAGCTCACTAGCGGGGGCAGATACGCAGTATTTT

v_call: TRBV5-4
j_call: TRBJ2-3
d_call: TRBD2
cdr3_length: 16
clone_size: .
cdr3_aa: CASSLRLAGAQDTQYF
cdr3_nt: TGTGCCAGCAGCCTCCGACTAGCGGGGGCCCAGGATACGCAGTATTTT

v_call: TRBV7-7
j_call: TRBJ2-1
d_call: TRBD2
cdr3_length: 15
clone_size: .
cdr3_aa: CASSPSGGAHNEQFF
cdr3_nt: TGTGCTAGCAGCCCGAGCGGGGGGGCCCACAATGAGCAGTTCTTC

v_call: TRBV2
j_call: TRBJ1-6
d_call: TRBD1
cdr3_length: 15
clone_size: .
cdr3_aa: CASSPGQGINSPLHF
cdr3_nt: TGTGCCAGCAGTCCGGGACAGGGGATTAATTCACCCCTCCACTTT

v_call: TRBV24-1
j_call: TRBJ2-7
d_call: .
cdr3_length: 14
clone_size: .
cdr3_aa: CASNENRFSYEQYF
cdr3_nt: TGTGCCTCAAACGAGAACAGGTTTTCCTACGAGCAGTACTTC

v_call: TRBV12-5
j_call: TRBJ1-3
d_call: TRBD1
cdr3_length: 18
clone_size: few
cdr3_aa: CASGPDRVRKDSGNTIYF
cdr3_nt: TGTGCTAGTGGCCCGGACAGGGTGCGGAAGGACTCTGGAAACACCATATATTTT

v_call: TRBV18
j_call: TRBJ2-1
d_call: TRBD1
cdr3_length: 19
clone_size: .
cdr3_aa: CASSPVGTGLIRAYNEQFF
cdr3_nt: TGTGCCAGCTCCCCGGTCGGGACAGGGTTAATTAGGGCCTACAATGAGCAGTTCTTC

v_call: TRBV14
j_call: TRBJ2-1
d_call: TRBD2
cdr3_length: 15
clone_size: .
cdr3_aa: CASSQDGTSGRREFF
cdr3_nt: TGTGCCAGCAGCCAAGATGGGACTAGCGGGAGAAGGGAGTTCTTC

v_call: TRBV29-1
j_call: TRBJ2-1
d_call: .
cdr3_length: 12
clone_size: .
cdr3_aa: CSVARGYNEQFF
cdr3_nt: TGCAGCGTTGCAAGGGGGTACAATGAGCAGTTCTTC

v_call: TRBV13
j_call: TRBJ2-5
d_call: TRBD2
cdr3_length: 18
clone_size: .
cdr3_aa: CASSLGIGTSGSYETQYF
cdr3_nt: TGTGCCAGCAGCTTAGGAATCGGGACTAGCGGGAGCTATGAGACCCAGTACTTC